Given below is one T cell receptor (beta chain) in context. The antigen remains undetermined. The sample belongs to a study of response to subunit inactivated influenza vaccine. One entry per CDR3 protein, called by TCRdb with MiXCR from the RT-PCR reads. The sample carries more than 450,000 distinct CDR3 sequences, 6% to 9% recorded once. Study results and caveats: Authors proposed each seasonal influenza vaccination draws in few new T cells.

Germline V lookup: CDR1 MNHNS, CDR2 SASEGT. V shed 5 bases, J shed 1 base, and the junction held 4 bases outside the gene matches. This CDR3 has 14 residues. The sequences come from PBMCs from blood, collected less than 30 months after vaccination. The TCR comes from a man aged 45-69 years who received an inactivated influenza vaccine. The chain couples TRBV6-1 to TRBJ2-5; 7 bases fit TRBD2. The CDR3 reads CASSQTSPQETQYF. Here the CDR3 DNA reads TGTGCCAGCAGTCAGACTAGCCCCCAAGAGACCCAGTACTTC.